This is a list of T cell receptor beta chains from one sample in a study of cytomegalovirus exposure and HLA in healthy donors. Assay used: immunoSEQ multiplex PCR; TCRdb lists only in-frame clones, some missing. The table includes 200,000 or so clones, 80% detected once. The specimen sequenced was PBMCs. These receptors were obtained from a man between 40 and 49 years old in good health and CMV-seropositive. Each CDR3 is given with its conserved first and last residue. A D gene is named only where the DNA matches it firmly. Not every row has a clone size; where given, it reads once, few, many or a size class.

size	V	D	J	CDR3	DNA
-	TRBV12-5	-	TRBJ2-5	CASRRGGRETQYF	TGTGCTAGTCGACGTGGGGGCCGGGAGACCCAGTACTTC
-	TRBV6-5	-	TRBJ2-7	CASSNYYEQYF	TGTGCCAGCAGCAACTACTACGAGCAGTACTTC
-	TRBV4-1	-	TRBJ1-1	CASSQEPVKLEAFF	TGCGCCAGCAGCCAAGAACCGGTCAAACTTGAAGCTTTCTTT
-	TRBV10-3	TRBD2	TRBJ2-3	CAIRVGGGAADTQYF	TGTGCCATCAGGGTCGGCGGGGGGGCAGCAGATACGCAGTATTTT
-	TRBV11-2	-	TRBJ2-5	CASSPRILEMATQYF	TGTGCCAGCAGCCCCCGGATACTAGAGATGGCGACCCAGTACTTC
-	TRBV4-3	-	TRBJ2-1	CASSLDRSSYNEQFF	TGCGCCAGCAGCCTCGACAGGAGCTCCTACAATGAGCAGTTCTTC
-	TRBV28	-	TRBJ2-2	CASSFSGNTGELFF	TGTGCCAGCAGTTTTTCCGGGAACACCGGGGAGCTGTTTTTT
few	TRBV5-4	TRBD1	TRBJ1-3	CASSNGQASGNTIYF	TGTGCCAGCAGCAATGGACAGGCCTCTGGAAACACCATATATTTT
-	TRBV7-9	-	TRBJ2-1	CASRPAGFGDNEQFF	TGTGCCAGCAGGCCCGCAGGGTTTGGAGACAATGAGCAGTTCTTC
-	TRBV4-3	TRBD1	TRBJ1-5	CASSQEGRGNQPQHF	TGCGCCAGCAGCCAAGAGGGCAGGGGGAATCAGCCCCAGCATTTT
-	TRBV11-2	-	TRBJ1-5	CASSLGDTSNQPQHF	TGTGCCAGCAGCTTAGGGGACACTAGCAATCAGCCCCAGCATTTT
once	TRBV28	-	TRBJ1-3	CASSPLGGGNTIYF	TGTGCCAGCAGTCCCCTAGGAGGTGGAAACACCATATATTTT
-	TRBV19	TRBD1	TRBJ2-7	CASSFRDRVYEQYF	TGTGCCAGTAGTTTCCGGGACAGGGTCTACGAGCAGTACTTC
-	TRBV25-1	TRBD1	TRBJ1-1	CASSQTGGWTEAFF	TGTGCCAGCAGTCAGACAGGGGGGTGGACTGAAGCTTTCTTT
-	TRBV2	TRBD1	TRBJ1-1	CASSVKTGGNTEAFF	TGTGCCAGCAGTGTAAAGACAGGGGGTAACACTGAAGCTTTCTTT
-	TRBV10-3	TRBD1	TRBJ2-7	CAIRGERAGGLGEQYF	TGTGCCATCCGCGGGGAGAGGGCAGGGGGCCTAGGCGAGCAGTACTTC
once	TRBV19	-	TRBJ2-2	CASSIYRTGELFF	TGTGCCAGTAGTATATACCGGACCGGGGAGCTGTTTTTT
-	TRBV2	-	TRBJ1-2	CASSLTQNYGYTF	TGTGCCAGCAGTCTCACCCAGAACTATGGCTACACCTTC
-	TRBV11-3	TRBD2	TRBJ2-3	CASSLGGSGGGDTQYF	TGTGCCAGCAGCTTAGGAGGTAGCGGGGGGGGAGATACGCAGTATTTT
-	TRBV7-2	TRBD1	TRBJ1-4	CASSPTGVRMRKLFF	TGTGCCAGCAGCCCAACAGGGGTCCGAATGAGGAAACTGTTTTTT
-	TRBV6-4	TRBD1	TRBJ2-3	CASGYSTGPQYF	TGTGCCAGCGGATACTCGACAGGGCCGCAGTATTTT
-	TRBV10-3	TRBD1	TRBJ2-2	CAISVDRANTGELFF	TGTGCCATCAGTGTCGACAGGGCGAACACCGGGGAGCTGTTTTTT
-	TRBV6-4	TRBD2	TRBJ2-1	CASSEQAGGSLNEQFF	TGTGCCAGCAGTGAACAAGCGGGGGGGTCTCTCAATGAGCAGTTCTTC
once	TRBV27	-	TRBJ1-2	CASSLVAGDYGYTF	TGTGCCAGCAGTTTAGTGGCAGGCGACTATGGCTACACCTTC
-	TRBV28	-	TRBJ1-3	CASSFQGTGNTIYF	TGTGCCAGCAGTTTTCAGGGGACTGGAAACACCATATATTTT
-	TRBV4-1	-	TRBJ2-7	CASSYLDGNYEQYF	TGCGCCAGCAGCTACCTCGACGGGAACTACGAGCAGTACTTC
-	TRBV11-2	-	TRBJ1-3	CASNVQGFSGNTIYF	TGTGCCAGCAACGTACAGGGTTTTTCTGGAAACACCATATATTTT
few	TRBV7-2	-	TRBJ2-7	CASSPYLRFNPYEQYF	TGTGCCAGCAGCCCCTACCTGCGGTTTAACCCCTACGAGCAGTACTTC
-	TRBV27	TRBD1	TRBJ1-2	CASTPQAGGHPGDGYTF	TGTGCCAGCACTCCTCAAGCAGGGGGCCACCCCGGAGACGGCTACACCTTC
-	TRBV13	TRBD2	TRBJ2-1	CASSSWTSENEQFF	TGTGCCAGCAGCTCCTGGACTAGTGAAAATGAGCAGTTCTTC
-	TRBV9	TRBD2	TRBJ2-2	CASSVTSGGAGELFF	TGTGCCAGCAGCGTGACTAGCGGGGGGGCCGGGGAGCTGTTTTTT
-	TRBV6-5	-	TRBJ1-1	CASSLGDGAFF	TGTGCCAGCAGTCTGGGCGACGGAGCTTTCTTT
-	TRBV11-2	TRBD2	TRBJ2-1	CASSLLGAGWRNEQFF	TGTGCCAGCAGCTTACTAGGAGCGGGGTGGCGAAATGAGCAGTTCTTC
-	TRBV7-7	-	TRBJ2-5	CASAGSFRETQYF	TGTGCTAGCGCGGGGTCGTTCCGGGAGACCCAGTACTTC
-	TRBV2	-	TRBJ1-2	CASSTTGTGYTF	TGTGCCAGCAGTACCACAGGGACTGGCTACACCTTC
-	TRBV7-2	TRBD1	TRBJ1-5	CASSTGQGARTQPQHF	TGTGCCAGCAGCACTGGACAGGGGGCGCGAACTCAGCCCCAGCATTTT
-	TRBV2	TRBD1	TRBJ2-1	CASSGVGQGAYNEQFF	TGTGCCAGCAGTGGCGTTGGGCAGGGGGCTTACAATGAGCAGTTCTTC